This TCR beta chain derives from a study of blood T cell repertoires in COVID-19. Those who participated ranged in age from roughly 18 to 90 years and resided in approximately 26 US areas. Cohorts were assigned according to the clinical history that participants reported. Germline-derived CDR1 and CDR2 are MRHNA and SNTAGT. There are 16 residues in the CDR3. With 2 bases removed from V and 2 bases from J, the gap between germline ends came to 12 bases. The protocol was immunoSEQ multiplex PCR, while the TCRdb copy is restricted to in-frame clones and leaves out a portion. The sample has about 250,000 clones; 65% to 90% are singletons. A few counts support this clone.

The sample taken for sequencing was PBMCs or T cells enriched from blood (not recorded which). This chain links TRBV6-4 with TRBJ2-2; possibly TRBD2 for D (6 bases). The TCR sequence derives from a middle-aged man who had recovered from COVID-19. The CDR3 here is CASSDAGTGNTGELFF. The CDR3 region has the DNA TGTGCCAGCAGTGACGCGGGGACGGGAAACACCGGGGAGCTGTTTTTT.